The 27 T cell receptor beta chains below were found in one sample sequenced in a study of shared T cell receptors in the human thymus. The method was immunoSEQ multiplex PCR; TCRdb's version includes in-frame clones alone and lacks a portion of them. The repertoire consists of approximately 580,000 clones, with about 84% occurring once and the leading ten covering more than 0.01%. The data were also submitted as part of a second study, on human thymus T cells.

What was sequenced was thymocytes. The origin of the receptors is a boy younger than two with a congenital heart defect.

The V and J genes are TRBV7-3 and TRBJ2-3, with 15 bases fitting TRBD2. Germline values: CDR1 SGHTA, CDR2 FQGTGA. The J segment lost 0 bases and the V segment lost 2 bases, leaving 12 bases of the junction unmatched. This CDR3 contains 21 residues. The CDR3 nucleotides are TGTGCCAGCAGCTTAGCCGCCGGGACTAGCGGGAGGCCTGGGAGCACAGATACGCAGTATTTT. Its translation is CASSLAAGTSGRPGSTDTQYF.

The V and J genes are TRBV27 and TRBJ2-7; D unresolved. Germline assignment: CDR1 MNHEY and CDR2 SMNVEV (reference sequence). The CDR3 covers 13 residues. The V end was cut by 6 bases, the J end by 2 bases, with 11 bases between. CDR3 amino acids: CASSPTYPYEQYF. The CDR3 DNA reads TGTGCCAGCAGCCCTACCTACCCCTACGAGCAGTACTTC.

Only one count was recorded for this clone. The CDR3 region is CSVGQGNTGELFF. CDR3 DNA: TGCAGCGTTGGGCAGGGAAACACCGGGGAGCTGTTTTTT. The chain has TRBV29-1 and TRBJ2-2, with D tentatively TRBD1 (5 bases). The germline V gene has CDR1 SQVTM and CDR2 ANQGSEA. The CDR3 sequence is 13 residues long. V was shortened by 4 bases and J by 2 bases, with 8 bases between the two germline ends.

The chain employs TRBV7-8 and TRBJ2-3; 7 positions match TRBD2. Losses at the gene ends were 5 bases for V and 0 bases for J; bases not matched to a gene: 17. The CDR3 consists of 19 residues. Germline CDR1 and CDR2: SGHVS and FQNEAQ. CDR3 coding DNA: TGTGCCAGCAGCCCCCCCCGGACTAGTCGTCTATTAAGCACAGATACGCAGTATTTT. This encodes CASSPPRTSRLLSTDTQYF.

This clone was found a few times. The chain links TRBV5-1 to TRBJ1-3; D not certain. This CDR3 is built from 18 residues. Germline CDR1 SGHRS, CDR2 YFSETQ. V was clipped by 0 bases and J by 1 base, with 17 bases between them. The CDR3 here is CASSLVSPQAGSGNTIYF. The CDR3 nucleotides are TGCGCCAGCAGCTTGGTATCGCCCCAGGCGGGTTCTGGAAACACCATATATTTT.

V usage is TRBV28 and J usage is TRBJ2-2; D gene unclear. The CDR3 is 17 amino acids. Germline-derived CDR1 and CDR2 are MDHEN and SYDVKM. V lost 1 base to trimming and J lost 6 bases, with 18 bases between them. The CDR3: CASSLLGPYVGPGELFF. In DNA, the CDR3 is TGTGCCAGCAGTTTATTGGGCCCCTATGTCGGCCCCGGGGAGCTGTTTTTT. The complete variable domain, with remaining parts taken from reference TRBV28 and TRBJ2-2, reads DVKVTQSSRYLVKRTGEKVFLECVQDMDHENMFWYRQDPGLGLRLIYFSYDVKMKEKGDIPEGYSVSREKKERFSLILESASTNQTSMYLCASSLLGPYVGPGELFFGEGSRLTVL.

The chain couples TRBV11-3 to TRBJ1-1, with D possibly TRBD1 on 6 matching bases. With 1 base removed from V and 0 bases from J, the gap between germline ends came to 24 bases. The germline CDR1 and CDR2 sequences are SGHNT and YENEEA. The CDR3 consists of 20 residues. CDR3 loop: CASSLGDRDRTIRLNTEAFF. Here the CDR3 DNA reads TGTGCCAGCAGCTTAGGGGATCGAGACAGGACAATTCGGCTGAACACTGAAGCTTTCTTT.

V and J are TRBV19 and TRBJ2-5; 8 nucleotides agree with TRBD1. Germline CDR1 and CDR2: LNHDA and SQIVND (reference sequence). Unmatched junction bases numbered 12, after V lost 1 base and J lost 2 bases. CDR3 size: 18 residues. The CDR3 loop reads CASSIGRTGSRSQETQYF. The DNA for the CDR3 is TGTGCCAGTAGTATAGGAAGGACAGGGTCTCGATCTCAAGAGACCCAGTACTTC.

The rearrangement joins TRBV18 to TRBJ2-2, with a possible D match to TRBD2 (5 bases). The germline CDR1 and CDR2 sequences are KGHSH and LQKENI. Trimming took 3 bases from V and 1 from J, leaving 9 bases between them. The CDR3 is 15 residues long. The DNA of the CDR3 is TGTGCCAGCTCACCTAGGACTCTGAACACCGGGGAGCTGTTTTTT. It specifies CASSPRTLNTGELFF.

J is TRBJ2-5 and V is TRBV11-2, with TRBD2 identical over 12 bases. Trimming took 0 bases from V and 5 from J; bases not matched to a gene: 10. The CDR3 runs to 18 residues. Germline lookup yields CDR1 SGHAT and CDR2 FQNNGV. DNA of the CDR3: TGTGCCAGCAGCTTAGATCCCGCTAGCGGGAGGGCCTGGGAGACCCAGTACTTC. As protein: CASSLDPASGRAWETQYF.

This chain links TRBV11-2 with TRBJ2-5; D may be TRBD1 (5 bases). The V gene lost 3 bases and the J gene lost 2 bases, with 10 bases spanning the gap. This CDR3 comprises 14 residues. Looked up from germline, CDR1 is SGHAT and CDR2 is FQNNGV. The CDR3 region has the DNA TGTGCCAGCAGCTTTAGGGGTTTACAAGAGACCCAGTACTTC. Translation gives CASSFRGLQETQYF.

This clone has just one count. In DNA, the CDR3 is TGTGCCAGCAGCCCTGGTGGGGCGTATGAGCAGTTCTTC. Translated: CASSPGGAYEQFF. This chain links TRBV7-9 with TRBJ2-1; TRBD1 is a possible D gene (5 bases). This CDR3 contains 13 residues. The V gene's germline CDR1 is SEHNR and CDR2 FQNEAQ (reference sequence). V lost 5 bases and J lost 8, with 13 bases in between.

The gene calls are TRBV5-5 and TRBJ2-7; D perhaps matches TRBD2 (5 bases). Trimming removed 4 bases at V and 11 bases at J, with 16 bases between. Germline CDR1 and CDR2: SGHKS and YYEKEE (reference sequence). The CDR3 is 12 amino acids. The CDR3 DNA reads TGTGCCAGCAGCCTCGAGGGCGGTCTGGAGTACTTC. It encodes CASSLEGGLEYF.

For the CDR3, the DNA is TGTGCCAGCAGCCAACACTACCACGATACGCAGTATTTT. Translation: CASSQHYHDTQYF. The genes are TRBV4-2 and TRBJ2-3; D is unresolved. Trimming pared 2 bases from V and 6 bases from J, leaving 9 bases between. CDR3 size: 13 residues. Germline CDR1 and CDR2: LGHNA and YNFKEQ.

This clone showed up just once. The rearrangement uses TRBV9 and TRBJ2-6; D gene ambiguous. The V end was cut by 2 bases, the J end by 0 bases, with 21 bases between. Germline-derived CDR1 and CDR2 are SGDLS and YYNGEE. The CDR3 spans 20 residues. Here the CDR3 reads CASSVSKAGSHASGANVLTF. DNA of the CDR3: TGTGCCAGCAGCGTCTCCAAGGCCGGGTCCCACGCCTCTGGGGCCAACGTCCTGACTTTC.

V is TRBV12-5 and J is TRBJ2-1, with 10 bases aligning to TRBD2. The CDR3 consists of 18 residues. V lost 0 bases, J lost 6 bases, and 11 bases stayed unmatched. Germline V gene data show CDR1 as LGHNT and CDR2 as FRNRAP. CDR3 amino acids: CASGLVRWLAGALNEQFF. In DNA, the CDR3 is TGTGCTAGTGGTTTGGTACGGTGGCTAGCGGGAGCCCTCAATGAGCAGTTCTTC.

The chain carries TRBV28 and TRBJ1-1; D call uncertain. CDR1 and CDR2 (germline): MDHEN, SYDVKM. The CDR3 is 13 residues long. V lost 7 bases to trimming and J lost 0 bases, with 9 bases between them. The CDR3: CASKRVLNTEAFF. CDR3 sequence (DNA): TGTGCCAGCAAGCGGGTCTTGAACACTGAAGCTTTCTTT.

This chain links TRBV20-1 with TRBJ1-1, with unresolved D. In germline, CDR1 is DFQATT, CDR2 SNEGSKA (reference sequence). This CDR3 is 9 amino acids long. Between the trimmed V and J ends, which lost 6 bases and 7 bases, there was a span of 6 bases. The CDR3 DNA sequence: TGCAGTGCGGGCAGTGAAGCTTTCTTT. Its translation: CSAGSEAFF.

The chain combines TRBV5-1 with TRBJ2-7; TRBD1 aligns across 9 bases. CDR3 length: 15 amino acids. CDR1 and CDR2 from the germline V gene are SGHRS and YFSETQ. Trimming at V came to 0 bases and at J to 5 bases, leaving 6 bases not matched to a gene. The CDR3 DNA sequence: TGCGCCAGCAGCTTGGAGACAGGGGGGATCGACGAGCAGTACTTC. It specifies CASSLETGGIDEQYF.

This chain connects TRBV29-1 to TRBJ2-7; 8 positions match TRBD2. The trim removed 6 bases at V and 1 base at J, leaving 8 bases unmatched. The CDR3 extends over 14 amino acids. Germline CDR1 reads SQVTM; CDR2 reads ANQGSEA. CDR3 sequence (DNA): TGCAGCGTCGTACTAGCGGATACTTCCTACGAGCAGTACTTC. Translated, it gives CSVVLADTSYEQYF.

V is TRBV6-6 and J is TRBJ2-7, with a tentative D call TRBD2 (6 bases). Germline V gene lookup returns CDR1 MNHNY and CDR2 SVGAGI (reference sequence). The CDR3 consists of 14 residues. The V end lost 6 bases, the J end lost 3 bases, and 15 bases lay between the germline ends. This chain's CDR3 is CASSPRLGVYEQYF. In nucleotides, the CDR3 is TGTGCCAGCAGCCCGAGACTAGGAGTCTACGAGCAGTACTTC.

The chain carries TRBV19 and TRBJ1-5; D is undetermined. V was pared by 3 bases and J by 0 bases, with 15 bases between. This CDR3 spans 17 amino acids. CDR1 LNHDA and CDR2 SQIVND come from the germline V gene (reference sequence). This chain's CDR3 is CASSMIPGPYSNQPQHF. CDR3 DNA: TGTGCCAGTAGTATGATTCCAGGCCCTTATAGCAATCAGCCCCAGCATTTT.

The gene calls are TRBV11-2 and TRBJ2-5; TRBD2 matches at 10 bases. The junction had 3 bases not matched to a gene; V was cut back by 8 bases and J by 3 bases. Germline CDR1 is SGHAT and CDR2 is FQNNGV. The CDR3 has 13 amino acids. Here the CDR3 reads CASGLAGEETQYF. The CDR3 nucleotides read TGTGCCAGCGGCCTAGCGGGGGAAGAGACCCAGTACTTC.

The chain has TRBV6-4 and TRBJ2-7; 12 nucleotides align to TRBD2. This CDR3 has 15 amino acids. V lost 6 bases, J lost 3 bases, and 6 bases stayed unmatched. From germline, CDR1 is MRHNA and CDR2 SNTAGT. In DNA, the CDR3 is TGTGCCAGCAGACGACTAGCGGGAGCCCTCTACGAGCAGTACTTC. Encoded protein: CASRRLAGALYEQYF.

This clone was counted only a few times. This chain joins TRBV7-6 and TRBJ2-5; 11 bases are shared with TRBD1. Looked up from germline, CDR1 is SGHVS and CDR2 is FNYEAQ. The CDR3 loop spans 17 amino acids. The V gene end was trimmed by 5 bases and the J gene end by 5 bases; junction bases not matched to a gene: 13. This chain's CDR3 is CASSPWGQGVSRETQYF. The CDR3 DNA reads as TGTGCCAGCAGCCCCTGGGGACAGGGGGTCTCAAGGGAGACCCAGTACTTC.

About this clone: One end of the junction fails to match germline, which may point to a read error. The rearrangement joins TRBV2 to TRBJ1-4, with TRBD1 as a possible D gene (6 bases). This CDR3 is built from 18 residues. Germline V gives CDR1 SNHLY, CDR2 FYNNEI. The CDR3 loop is CASSEGDARRGDNEKLFF. The CDR3, as DNA: TGTGCCAGCAGCGAAGGGGACGCTCGCAGGGGCGATAATGAAAAACTGTTTTTT.

The J gene is TRBJ1-2, the V gene TRBV11-2, with TRBD1 matching over 9 bases. CDR1 is SGHAT and CDR2 is FQNNGV in the germline V gene. This CDR3 is built from 16 residues. Unmatched junction bases numbered 13, after V lost 1 base and J lost 10 bases. The chain's CDR3 is CASSLGPSGTGHYYTF. CDR3 bases: TGTGCCAGCAGCTTAGGGCCATCCGGGACAGGGCATTACTACACCTTC. The variable domain in full, completed from reference TRBV11-2 and TRBJ1-2, reads EAGVAQSPRYKIIEKRQSVAFWCNPISGHATLYWYQQILGQGPKLLIQFQNNGVVDDSQLPKDRFSAERLKGVDSTLKIQPAKLEDSAVYLCASSLGPSGTGHYYTFGSGTRLTVV.